These 25 T cell receptor beta chains share one sample of origin, sequenced in a study of blood T cell repertoires in COVID-19. Profiled with immunoSEQ multiplex PCR; TCRdb holds only in-frame clones, not every one. This sample yields about 300,000 clones, of which around 88% are seen a single time; approximately 7.2% belongs to the top ten. Sequenced material: peripheral blood. The receptors come from a woman younger than 45 who had recovered from COVID-19.

This clone was seen only a few times. The chain joins TRBV7-9 to TRBJ1-2, with a weak D call TRBD1 (5 bases). Germline V CDR1 and CDR2: SEHNR, FQNEAQ (reference sequence). V was cut by 2 bases and J by 4 bases, with 11 bases left in between. The CDR3 extends over 14 amino acids. CDR3 DNA: TGTGCCAGCAGCTTAATGCGGGGGATCTATGGCTACACCTTC. Encoded protein: CASSLMRGIYGYTF.

This clone came up a few times. The V and J genes are TRBV20-1 and TRBJ1-6; perhaps TRBD1 as D (5 bases). V was pared by 3 bases and J by 14 bases, with 17 bases between. Germline CDR1 and CDR2: DFQATT and SNEGSKA (reference sequence). The CDR3 loop spans 13 amino acids. In DNA, the CDR3 is TGCAGTGCTAGTCGAAACGGGGGTCAGGCCCTCCACTTT. Its protein product is CSASRNGGQALHF.

The CDR3 nucleotides are TGTGCCAGCAGCCAAGATTGGCTAGCGGGTGTGGAGACCCAGTACTTC. This gives the protein CASSQDWLAGVETQYF. V usage is TRBV14 and J usage is TRBJ2-5; 8 bases agree with TRBD2. Per germline, CDR1 SGHDN and CDR2 FVKESK. V lost 0 bases and J lost 5; bases outside the gene matches: 8. CDR3 length: 16 residues.

Concerning this clone itself: Other nucleotide sequences in the sample specify the same CDR3. V and J are TRBV2 and TRBJ2-5; 8 bases fit TRBD2. With V trimmed by 6 bases and J by 5 bases, 2 bases remained unmatched. The CDR3 spans 12 residues. Looked up from germline, CDR1 is SNHLY and CDR2 is FYNNEI. The CDR3 spells CASRGGGETQYF. In nucleotides, the CDR3 is TGTGCCAGCAGAGGCGGGGGGGAGACCCAGTACTTC.

The chain uses TRBV2 and TRBJ1-2; 7 bases map to TRBD1. From germline, CDR1 is SNHLY and CDR2 FYNNEI. The ends lost 4 bases at V and 8 bases at J; junction bases unmatched: 7. CDR3 length: 13 amino acids. CDR3 bases: TGTGCCAGCAGTGGGGACAGCCGGGGGGGCTACACCTTC. It codes for CASSGDSRGGYTF.

The gene calls are TRBV15 and TRBJ1-2; D unresolved. The germline V gene encodes CDR1 LNHNV and CDR2 YYDKDF (reference sequence). Trimming took off 1 base at V and 4 bases at J, with 10 bases between the two ends. The CDR3 runs 14 residues. The CDR3 region is CATSRGGGPYGYTF. CDR3 in DNA: TGTGCCACCAGCAGAGGGGGAGGCCCCTATGGCTACACCTTC.

The table lists this clone with a count of one. The rearrangement joins TRBV24-1 to TRBJ1-4; D not resolved. This CDR3 region has 16 residues. V was clipped by 2 bases and J by 4 bases, with 13 bases between them. Germline CDR1 reads KGHDR; CDR2 reads SFDVKD. CDR3 coding DNA: TGTGCCACCAGTGATTCCGCCTCGGGAGATAATGAAAAACTGTTTTTT. Protein sequence: CATSDSASGDNEKLFF.

This clone showed up just a few times. V is TRBV28 and J is TRBJ1-5, with 8 bases that match TRBD1. Germline-derived CDR1 and CDR2 are MDHEN and SYDVKM. The CDR3 has 13 amino acids. J lost 9 bases, V lost 6 bases, and 7 bases had no gene match. The CDR3 bases are TGTGCCAGCAGACACACAACAGGGGGGCCCCAGCATTTT. It is translated as CASRHTTGGPQHF.

The chain has TRBV7-9 and TRBJ2-1; D possibly corresponds to TRBD2 (5 bases). V dropped 5 bases and J dropped 8 bases, with 10 bases sitting between them. The germline V gene has CDR1 SEHNR and CDR2 FQNEAQ (reference sequence). CDR3 length: 12 amino acids. The CDR3 loop reads CASSNEGYEQFF. The DNA for the CDR3 is TGTGCCAGCAGCAACGAGGGCTATGAGCAGTTCTTC.

This chain uses TRBV3-1 (or the pseudogene TRBV3-2) with TRBJ1-4, with 11 bases aligning to TRBD1. The CDR3 length is 14 residues. J gave up 7 bases and V 3 bases, and 1 base lay outside the gene matches. Germline V gene data show CDR1 as LGHDT and CDR2 as YNNKEL (reference sequence). CDR3 in DNA: TGTGCCAGCAGCCACGGGACAGGGGGTGAAAAACTGTTTTTT. Translating gives CASSHGTGGEKLFF.

This sequence joins TRBV7-3 and TRBJ2-3, with 7 bases fitting TRBD2. CDR1 is SGHTA, CDR2 FQGTGA, per germline. There are 15 residues in the CDR3. With 4 bases clipped from V and 0 bases from J, the junction kept 4 bases outside the gene matches. CDR3 amino acids: CASSSTGGSTDTQYF. Written as DNA, the CDR3 is TGTGCCAGCAGCTCCACGGGGGGTAGCACAGATACGCAGTATTTT.

The chain links TRBV3-1 (or the pseudogene TRBV3-2) to TRBJ2-3, with TRBD2 matching over 10 bases. CDR1 and CDR2 (germline): LGHDT, YNNKEL (reference sequence). This CDR3 is 16 amino acids long. Trimming took 1 base from V and 7 from J; bases not matched to a gene: 8. The DNA of the CDR3 is TGTGCCAGCAGCCAAGGAGTGGCTAGCGGGGGCTATACGCAGTATTTT. It codes for CASSQGVASGGYTQYF.

V usage is TRBV6-5 and J usage is TRBJ2-2; D possibly corresponds to TRBD1 (6 bases). This CDR3 has 15 residues. V lost 5 bases, J lost 0 bases, and 10 bases lay in between. The germline V gene has CDR1 MNHEY and CDR2 SVGAGI. CDR3 residues: CASSQDSPNTGELFF. CDR3 bases: TGTGCCAGCAGTCAGGACAGCCCGAACACCGGGGAGCTGTTTTTT.

This rearrangement joins TRBV4-1 to TRBJ2-3, with TRBD1 as a possible D gene (6 bases). Germline assignment: CDR1 MGHRA and CDR2 YSYEKL. Trimming stripped 1 base from V and 0 bases from J, with 11 bases between. CDR3 length equals 16 residues. This CDR3 is CASSQVQGFSTDTQYF. CDR3 bases: TGCGCCAGCAGCCAAGTACAGGGTTTTAGCACAGATACGCAGTATTTT.

This chain connects TRBV6-5 to TRBJ2-1; 7 bases align to TRBD1. J lost 15 bases, V lost 2 bases, and 10 bases had no gene match. The germline V gene has CDR1 MNHEY and CDR2 SVGAGI. The CDR3 has 13 amino acids. The CDR3 DNA reads as TGTGCCAGCAGTTACAGGCCAGGGGGACATTGGTTCTTC. This translates into CASSYRPGGHWFF.

This clone was seen more than once but under ten times. CDR3 amino acids: CASSSTGESPFSPLHF. In DNA form, the CDR3 reads TGTGCCAGCAGCTCCACAGGGGAAAGCCCCTTTTCACCCCTCCACTTT. This chain joins TRBV7-9 and TRBJ1-6, with TRBD1 matching over 7 bases. The CDR3 is 16 amino acids. Germline CDR1 is SEHNR and CDR2 is FQNEAQ (reference sequence). V gave up 4 bases and J gave up 9 bases; unmatched junction bases: 12.

This sequence joins TRBV28 and TRBJ2-7; TRBD2 is a possible D gene (5 bases). The CDR3 extends over 14 amino acids. Deletions cut 3 bases from V and 5 bases from J, with 14 bases between. The germline gives CDR1 MDHEN, CDR2 SYDVKM. CDR3 residues: CASSFVGEMNEQYF. The CDR3 coding sequence is TGTGCCAGCAGTTTCGTCGGGGAAATGAACGAGCAGTACTTC.

The genes are TRBV2 and TRBJ2-1; D remains ambiguous. The CDR3 is made up of 13 amino acids. Trimming pared 3 bases from V and 3 bases from J, leaving 6 bases between. Germline values: CDR1 SNHLY, CDR2 FYNNEI. CDR3: CASSDQVYNEQFF. The DNA for the CDR3 is TGTGCCAGCAGTGATCAGGTCTACAATGAGCAGTTCTTC.

This chain joins TRBV7-9 and TRBJ2-7, with 8 nucleotides matching TRBD1. The length of the CDR3 is 13 residues. Germline lookup yields CDR1 SEHNR and CDR2 FQNEAQ (reference sequence). J was trimmed by 3 bases and V by 4 bases; bases with no gene match: 2. CDR3 DNA: TGTGCCAGCAGCTGGGGACAGGACTACGAGCAGTACTTC. As protein: CASSWGQDYEQYF.

The chain is built from TRBV28 and TRBJ2-3; 8 positions match TRBD1. Germline V gene data show CDR1 as MDHEN and CDR2 as SYDVKM. The junction had 4 bases not matched to a gene; V was cut back by 10 bases and J by 1 base. The CDR3 totals 13 residues. CDR3 amino acids: CATLTGGTDTQYF. In nucleotides, the CDR3 is TGTGCCACCCTGACAGGGGGCACAGATACGCAGTATTTT.

In this sample, this clone turned up once. The rearrangement uses TRBV7-2 and TRBJ1-2; possible D gene TRBD1, 5 bases. V was shortened by 6 bases and J by 1 base, with 6 bases between the two germline ends. The CDR3 has 12 amino acids. Per germline, CDR1 SGHTA and CDR2 FQGNSA. The CDR3 region is CASRGLNYGYTF. CDR3 coding DNA: TGTGCCAGCAGGGGGCTTAACTATGGCTACACCTTC.

This clone was found once. The chain couples TRBV6-5 to TRBJ2-7, with 7 nucleotides matching TRBD1. The V segment lost 6 bases and the J segment 1 base; nucleotides outside the gene matches: 6. From germline, CDR1 is MNHEY and CDR2 SVGAGI. The CDR3 contains 14 residues. CDR3: CASRLQGLSYEQYF. As DNA, the CDR3 is TGTGCCAGCAGGCTACAGGGGTTATCCTACGAGCAGTACTTC.

CDR3 sequence (DNA): TGTGCCAGCAGCTTGGGGACTCCGAGGGCAGATACGCAGTATTTT. It translates to CASSLGTPRADTQYF. The rearrangement links TRBV5-6 to TRBJ2-3; a weak D match, TRBD2 (5 bases). The V end was cut by 0 bases, the J end by 4 bases, with 12 bases between. This CDR3 has 15 residues. Germline V gene sequence: CDR1 SGHDT, CDR2 YYEEEE.

V is TRBV28 and J is TRBJ2-7, with TRBD2 identical over 8 bases. Germline loops: CDR1 MDHEN, CDR2 SYDVKM. V lost 2 bases, J lost 3 bases, and 6 bases stayed unmatched. CDR3 size: 15 residues. For the CDR3, the DNA is TGTGCCAGCAGTTTAGCCGGGGGGGCCGACTACGAGCAGTACTTC. Its protein is CASSLAGGADYEQYF.

This clone was detected a few times. The rearrangement uses TRBV7-3 and TRBJ2-2; 7 bases align to TRBD1. The junction had 7 bases not matched to a gene; V was cut back by 1 base and J by 5 bases. Germline V gene sequence: CDR1 SGHTA, CDR2 FQGTGA. This CDR3 region has 16 residues. DNA of the CDR3: TGTGCCAGCAGCTTAAGGGTCCCGGGACAGACCGGGGAGCTGTTTTTT. Protein sequence: CASSLRVPGQTGELFF.